This T cell receptor beta chain was sequenced in a study of shared clonotypes between healthy human individuals. About the research overall: Donors had three CD4 naive, three CD4 memory, two CD8 naive and one CD8 memory plate apiece.

It was across several immunoSEQ plates that each subset's genomic DNA was evenly split. Produced via immunoSEQ multiplex PCR; TCRdb's table is partial and in-frame only. The sample consists of millions of clones, approximately 95% of them appearing once. Points on this clone: Antigen unknown.

Study findings and constraints: Estimated richness was generally greater in naive than memory subsets. Shared clonotypes across all four donors exceeded non-shared ones in generation probability.

The V and J ends lost 3 bases and 2 bases respectively, with 8 bases between them. This CDR3 has 14 amino acids. Germline V gene lookup returns CDR1 LNHNV and CDR2 YYDKDF (reference sequence). J is TRBJ1-5 and V is TRBV15, with D perhaps matching TRBD1 (5 bases). This receptor was taken from a man between 18 and 29 years old in good health. Some clones in this sample may be carry-over from other donors' samples. Sequenced sample: naive CD4+ T cells from PBMCs. Indicated subset: CD45RA+ positively selected. The CDR3 here is CATSRGPRNQPQHF. CDR3 nucleotides: TGTGCCACCAGCAGGGGACCTCGCAATCAGCCCCAGCATTTT.